The 16 T cell receptor beta chains presented below share a single source sample, sequenced in a study of T-cell reconstitution after alpha-beta-depleted transplantation in children. The TCRbeta library incorporated unique molecular identifiers. TCRdb ran MiXCR on the PCR reads and lists one entry per CDR3 protein. The profile covers under 400,000 distinct CDR3 sequences, with more than 20% appearing a single time and approximately 11% taken by the ten largest. The sequencing here drew on PBMCs, mostly from graft donor cells, taken 180 days after TCRalphabeta/CD19-depleted stem cell transplant. These receptors were obtained from a male patient younger than 18 who had a stem cell transplant for acute lymphoblastic leukemia, so the T cells may come from the graft donor.

The CDR3 coding sequence is TGTGCCAGCAGTTTACGCCAGCCTGCCTCCTACGAGCAGTACTTC. Translation: CASSLRQPASYEQYF. This chain uses TRBV27 with TRBJ2-7; no definite D call. CDR1 is MNHEY and CDR2 is SMNVEV in the germline V gene (reference sequence). Between the trimmed V and J ends, which lost 2 bases and 0 bases, there was a span of 11 bases. The CDR3 has 15 residues.

The rearrangement joins TRBV6-1 to TRBJ2-4; 10 bases match TRBD2. The CDR3 is 14 residues long. J was trimmed by 8 bases and V by 6 bases; bases with no gene match: 7. Germline CDR1 is MNHNS and CDR2 is SASEGT. This chain's CDR3 is CASSPSGRGHIQYF. CDR3 nucleotides: TGTGCCAGCAGCCCTAGCGGGAGAGGGCACATTCAGTACTTC.

There are a few counts of this clonotype. The chain links TRBV7-2 to TRBJ2-7; 9 nucleotides line up with TRBD2. J gave up 3 bases and V 4 bases, and 10 bases lay outside the gene matches. The CDR3 is 16 residues long. In germline, CDR1 is SGHTA, CDR2 FQGNSA. The CDR3 reads CASSSRASGINYEQYF. For the CDR3, the DNA is TGTGCCAGCAGCTCTCGGGCTAGCGGGATAAACTACGAGCAGTACTTC.

The rearrangement uses TRBV29-1 and TRBJ2-3, with 7 positions matching TRBD1. After removal of 6 bases from V and 3 bases from J, the junction contained 9 bases not matched to a gene. The CDR3 runs to 14 residues. In germline, CDR1 is SQVTM, CDR2 ANQGSEA. This chain's CDR3 is CSVHHGTATDTQYF. The DNA for the CDR3 is TGCAGCGTCCACCATGGGACAGCAACAGATACGCAGTATTTT.

The chain is built from TRBV27 and TRBJ2-4; D is undetermined. The V end lost 3 bases, the J end lost 1 base, and 4 bases lay between the germline ends. CDR3 size: 13 residues. In germline, CDR1 is MNHEY, CDR2 SMNVEV (reference sequence). CDR3 sequence reads: CASSLAAKNIQYF. In DNA, the CDR3 is TGTGCCAGCAGTTTGGCCGCCAAAAACATTCAGTACTTC.

The rearrangement links TRBV12-3 or TRBV12-4 to TRBJ1-5; D call uncertain. The CDR3 loop spans 17 amino acids. V lost 2 bases and J 3 bases, leaving 17 bases between the germline ends. The CDR3 coding sequence is TGTGCCAGCAGTTTAAGGAACAGTCCCCTTTTCAATCAGCCCCAGCATTTT. It encodes CASSLRNSPLFNQPQHF.

This clonotype was counted only a few times. The chain combines TRBV4-1 with TRBJ2-5; D is uncertain. CDR1 and CDR2 from the germline V gene are MGHRA and YSYEKL. The CDR3 extends over 13 amino acids. The V gene lost 1 base and the J gene lost 2 bases, with 5 bases spanning the gap. DNA for the CDR3: TGCGCCAGCAGCCAAGTCTTTCAAGAGACCCAGTACTTC. This encodes CASSQVFQETQYF.

This clonotype has a count of ten or more. This sequence joins TRBV12-5 and TRBJ2-1; D not resolved. Trimming stripped 7 bases from V and 6 bases from J, with 13 bases between. This CDR3 comprises 13 residues. From germline, CDR1 is LGHNT and CDR2 FRNRAP. The CDR3 protein is CASEIGAPNEQFF. CDR3 bases: TGTGCTAGTGAAATAGGCGCCCCCAATGAGCAGTTCTTC.

This clonotype was detected ten times or more. The J gene is TRBJ2-5, the V gene TRBV5-5; TRBD1 aligns across 10 bases. The CDR3 covers 15 residues. The V gene's germline CDR1 is SGHKS and CDR2 YYEKEE (reference sequence). With 5 bases clipped from V and 5 bases from J, the junction kept 9 bases outside the gene matches. Written as DNA, the CDR3 is TGTGCCAGCAGACCTCCGGGACAGGGGTGGGAGACCCAGTACTTC. Its translation: CASRPPGQGWETQYF.

This clonotype was counted a few times. The chain is built from TRBV4-2 and TRBJ1-5, with 7 bases lining up with TRBD1. The CDR3 length is 18 residues. The J segment lost 0 bases and the V segment lost 2 bases, leaving 10 bases of the junction unmatched. Germline assignment: CDR1 LGHNA and CDR2 YNFKEQ. CDR3 nucleotides: TGTGCCAGCAGCCAATCTGACAGGGTGACATATAGCAATCAGCCCCAGCATTTT. Translating gives CASSQSDRVTYSNQPQHF.

In this sample, this clonotype turned up a few times. The rearrangement uses TRBV4-1 and TRBJ2-1, with 8 bases that match TRBD2. Germline values: CDR1 MGHRA, CDR2 YSYEKL. This CDR3 contains 19 residues. J gave up 7 bases and V 3 bases, and 20 bases lay outside the gene matches. The CDR3 DNA is TGCGCCAGCAGCCACACCACTAGCGGAGGGGCTTTATTAGGGAATGAGCAGTTCTTC. Amino acids: CASSHTTSGGALLGNEQFF.

A few counts support this clonotype. The chain joins TRBV27 to TRBJ1-1; the D gene is possibly TRBD1 (5 bases). The CDR3 consists of 12 residues. Between the trimmed V and J ends, which lost 2 bases and 7 bases, there was a span of 8 bases. Germline V gene sequence: CDR1 MNHEY, CDR2 SMNVEV (reference sequence). CDR3 sequence reads: CASSLTGFEAFF. CDR3 DNA: TGTGCCAGCAGTTTAACAGGATTTGAAGCTTTCTTT.

This clonotype appeared a few times. The junction departs from the called germline gene at one end, perhaps through a read error. The chain recombines TRBV4-1 with TRBJ2-7; possibly TRBD2 for D (5 bases). The CDR3 is 14 residues long. The germline gives CDR1 MGHRA, CDR2 YSYEKL. The CDR3 bases are TGCGCCAGCAGCCAAGATCCGGACTCCAACGAGCAGTACTTC. Its translation: CASSQDPDSNEQYF.

The chain uses TRBV5-6 and TRBJ2-1, with D hard to call. Germline V gene data show CDR1 as SGHDT and CDR2 as YYEEEE. The V end was cut by 1 base, the J end by 10 bases, with 18 bases between. The CDR3 length is 15 residues. In nucleotides, the CDR3 is TGTGCCAGCAGCTTGTGGGGATCAATCTTTAACGAGCAGTTCTTC. Translation: CASSLWGSIFNEQFF. Together with reference TRBV5-6 and TRBJ2-1, the CDR3 gives the full variable domain: DAGVTQSPTHLIKTRGQQVTLRCSPKSGHDTVSWYQQALGQGPQFIFQYYEEEERQRGNFPDRFSGHQFPNYSSELNVNALLLGDSALYLCASSLWGSIFNEQFFGPGTRLTVL.

This clonotype was counted only a few times. This chain links TRBV4-2 with TRBJ2-1; D is possibly TRBD2 (6 bases). The CDR3 sequence is 14 residues long. V gave up 5 bases and J gave up 3 bases, with 11 bases separating them. Germline loops: CDR1 LGHNA, CDR2 YNFKEQ. As DNA, the CDR3 is TGTGCCAGCAGCTGGGTAGCGGACTACAATGAGCAGTTCTTC. This gives the protein CASSWVADYNEQFF.

The rearrangement uses TRBV5-1 and TRBJ1-2; D may be TRBD1 (5 bases). Looked up from germline, CDR1 is SGHRS and CDR2 is YFSETQ. Trimming took off 5 bases at V and 6 bases at J, with 17 bases between the two ends. The CDR3 spans 14 residues. DNA for the CDR3: TGCGCCAGCAGACCGGTGCAGGGAGCCGATGGCTACACCTTC. Translating it yields CASRPVQGADGYTF.